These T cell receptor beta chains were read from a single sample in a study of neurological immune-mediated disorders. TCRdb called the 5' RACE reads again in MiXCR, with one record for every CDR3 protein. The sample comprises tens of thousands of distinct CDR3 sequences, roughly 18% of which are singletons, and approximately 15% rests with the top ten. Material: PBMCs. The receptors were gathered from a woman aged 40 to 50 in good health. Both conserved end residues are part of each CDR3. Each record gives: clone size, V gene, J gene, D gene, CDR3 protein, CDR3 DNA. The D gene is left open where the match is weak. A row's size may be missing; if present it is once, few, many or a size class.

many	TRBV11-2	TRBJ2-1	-	CASSLDLTNEQFF	TGTGCCAGCAGCTTAGATCTAACCAATGAGCAGTTCTTC
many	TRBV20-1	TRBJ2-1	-	CSAPAGRGNNEQFF	TGCAGTGCGCCAGCTGGGCGGGGAAACAATGAGCAGTTCTTC
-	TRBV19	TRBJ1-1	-	CSSIDREGAQNTEAFF	TGTAGTAGTATAGATCGGGAAGGGGCCCAGAACACTGAAGCTTTCTTT
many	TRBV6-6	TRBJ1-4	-	CASSYSGGQFNEKLFF	TGTGCCAGCAGTTACTCAGGAGGACAGTTTAATGAAAAACTGTTTTTT
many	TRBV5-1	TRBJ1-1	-	CASSLGAGRNTNTEAFF	TGCGCCAGCAGCTTAGGAGCGGGACGGAACACGAACACTGAAGCTTTCTTT
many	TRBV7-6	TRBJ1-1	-	CASSSGTRAEAFF	TGTGCCAGCAGCTCCGGGACGCGGGCTGAAGCTTTCTTT
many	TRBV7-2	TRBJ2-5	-	CASSLAQLRETQYF	TGTGCCAGCAGCTTAGCCCAGCTACGTGAGACCCAGTACTTC
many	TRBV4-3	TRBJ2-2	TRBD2	CASSQGGRGELFF	TGCGCCAGCAGCCAAGGAGGGAGGGGAGAGCTGTTTTTT
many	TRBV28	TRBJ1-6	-	CASRLRGEGKKDNSPLHF	TGTGCCAGCAGACTCCGAGGGGAAGGGAAAAAAGATAATTCACCCCTCCACTTT
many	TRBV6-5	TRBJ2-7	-	CASSYGGHNNEQYF	TGTGCCAGCAGTTACGGAGGGCATAATAACGAGCAGTACTTC
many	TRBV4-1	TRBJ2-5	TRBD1	CASSQLGVAGGTQYF	TGCGCCAGCAGCCAACTAGGGGTTGCAGGGGGGACCCAGTACTTC
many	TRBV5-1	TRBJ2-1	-	CASSPGVRLSMGEQFF	TGCGCCAGCAGCCCGGGGGTCAGACTATCCATGGGTGAGCAGTTCTTC
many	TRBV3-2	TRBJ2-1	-	CASSHNGLAGQNEQFF	TGTGCCAGCAGCCACAACGGACTAGCGGGGCAAAATGAGCAGTTCTTC
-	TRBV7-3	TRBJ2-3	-	CASSPQGFADTQYF	TGTGCCAGCAGCCCACAAGGTTTCGCAGATACGCAGTATTTT
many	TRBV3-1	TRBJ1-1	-	CASSQHGVGTEAFF	TGTGCCAGCAGCCAACACGGGGTGGGCACTGAAGCTTTCTTT
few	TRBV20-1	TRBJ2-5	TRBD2	CSAAGVGGGETQYF	TGCAGTGCCGCGGGGGTGGGTGGCGGCGAGACCCAGTACTTC
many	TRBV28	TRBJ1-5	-	CASSSGATQHF	TGTGCCAGCAGTTCCGGGGCAACCCAGCATTTT
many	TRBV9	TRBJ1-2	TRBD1	CASSALSQGASGYTF	TGTGCCAGCAGCGCCTTGTCCCAGGGGGCCTCCGGCTACACCTTC
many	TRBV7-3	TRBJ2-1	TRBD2	CASSWSSGGAGEQFF	TGTGCCAGCAGCTGGTCTAGCGGGGGGGCGGGTGAGCAGTTCTTC
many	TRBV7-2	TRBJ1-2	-	CASSLGKHYGYTF	TGTGCCAGCAGCTTAGGCAAGCACTATGGCTACACCTTC
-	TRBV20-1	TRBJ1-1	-	CSARAPGGYTEAFF	TGCAGTGCAAGGGCCCCCGGAGGGTACACTGAAGCTTTCTTT
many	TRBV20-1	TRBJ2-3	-	CSVREDPDTQYF	TGCAGTGTCAGGGAGGACCCAGATACGCAGTATTTT
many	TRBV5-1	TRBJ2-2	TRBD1	CASSHGTGGPGELFF	TGCGCCAGCAGCCATGGGACAGGGGGCCCCGGGGAGCTGTTTTTT
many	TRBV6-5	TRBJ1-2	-	CASSYNLGSDSAYGYTF	TGTGCCAGCAGTTACAATCTCGGTTCGGACAGCGCCTATGGCTACACCTTC
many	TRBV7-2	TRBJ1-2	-	CASSPTGGTNYGYTF	TGTGCCAGCAGCCCGACCGGGGGGACTAACTATGGCTACACCTTC
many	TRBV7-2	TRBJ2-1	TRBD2	CASSRSGGPYNEQFF	TGTGCCAGCAGCCGCAGCGGGGGCCCCTACAATGAGCAGTTCTTC
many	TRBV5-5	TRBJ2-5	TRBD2	CASSPGTSTLQETQYF	TGTGCCAGCAGCCCCGGGACTAGCACCCTCCAAGAGACCCAGTACTTC
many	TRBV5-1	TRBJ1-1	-	CASSQPGLPGGNTEAFF	TGCGCCAGCAGCCAACCGGGACTCCCCGGGGGGAACACTGAAGCTTTCTTT